A selection of T cell receptor beta chains follows, all from one sample in a study of blood T cell repertoires in COVID-19. TCRdb's copy holds only in-frame clones and misses some; the assay was immunoSEQ multiplex PCR. There are roughly 140,000 clones in the sample; about 91% occur only once, and 25% to 30% lies in the top ten. Input material: peripheral blood. These receptors were obtained from a human donor in a cohort sampled during active COVID-19. Both conserved end residues are part of each CDR3.

V gene | CDR3 length | CDR3 protein
TRBV12-3/TRBV12-4 | 13 | CASSLIGGGGYTF
TRBV11-2 | 15 | CASSSPGTGGDGYTF
TRBV7-9 | 13 | CASSRTVQETQYF
TRBV21-1 | 13 | CASKDRSTYEQYF
TRBV11-3 | 16 | CASSDGRGASTDTQYF
TRBV10-3 | 17 | CAISVQGSRWGEETQYF
TRBV19 | 15 | CASSISPQGLQPQHF
TRBV5-1 | 16 | CASSSGTGGLREKLFF
TRBV18 | 15 | CASSPPGTGSTEAFF
TRBV18 | 15 | CASSLIRQGGTEAFF
TRBV9 | 15 | CASSVRDRAYNEQFF
TRBV7-9 | 17 | CASSLNLGVGGNQPQHF
TRBV18 | 16 | CASSPTTGHSNQPQHF
TRBV29-1 | 13 | CSVTLTSYNEQFF
TRBV29-1 | 14 | CSAEDGQGAGEQYF
TRBV3-1/TRBV3-2 | 14 | CASSRDRGYTEAFF
TRBV7-8 | 14 | CASSLGGGKYEQYF
TRBV10-3 | 14 | CAISDNGVGYGYTF
TRBV11-2 | 13 | CASKDTGGNGYTF
TRBV9 | 17 | CASSTPGQFSGANVLTF
TRBV28 | 16 | CASSFPGGQRPYEQYF
TRBV23-1 | 20 | CASSQSGSPGQDPSSGELFF
TRBV23-1 | 15 | CASSQRTGRSSPLHF
TRBV19 | 14 | CASSMGRDSTEAFF
TRBV7-3 | 15 | CASSLSHQGYNEQFF
TRBV6-2/TRBV6-3 | 15 | CASSPRQGPPGEQYF
TRBV6-5 | 15 | CASSNERGGWHEQYF
TRBV6-5 | 14 | CASNYDRGYEKLFF
TRBV7-9 | 13 | CASRPGTSNEQYF
TRBV11-3 | 14 | CASSPQGDAVEQYF
TRBV27 | 16 | CASSSGLPSSGNTIYF
TRBV9 | 18 | CASSVGYLGLAGGNEQFF
TRBV10-2 | 16 | CASSESQGAHSYEQYF
TRBV11-1 | 15 | CASSFQGQGANVLTF
TRBV30 | 14 | CAWSPGRGSYEQYF
TRBV12-3/TRBV12-4 | 13 | CASSFTERETQYF
TRBV18 | 15 | CASSRVTGNNSPLHF